Here is one T cell receptor (beta chain) with its context. What antigen it recognizes has not been identified. Nothing much larger sits one base from this clone, and base qualities are not available. The time point label for this specimen denotes: blood from clinic visit 5 months post-surgery; TSC patient then seizure free. Surgery cases with the highest brain T cell transcript signatures were selected for TCR beta chain sequencing of brain tissue and, where available, blood. Prior to surgery, the patients had been treated with at least one anti-epileptic drug. TCR-sequenced patients were children with drug-resistant epilepsy due to tuberous sclerosis complex, focal cortical dysplasia, Rasmussen encephalitis or hemimegalencephaly. Bulk genomic DNA was extracted from unsorted brain tissue and whole blood with the Monarch genomic DNA purification kit. TCR beta chain sequences were generated from genomic DNA using the immunoSEQ assay. The paper's data handling went like this. Any CDR3 sequence that did not begin with the conserved framework cysteine at position 104 was removed by hand. Clonality was calculated as one minus the normalized Shannon's Diversity Index, with values ranging from 0 (maximal diversity) to 1 (oligoclonal). To check whether a given CDR3 had different frequencies in two samples, for example brain versus blood, chi-squared comparison-of-proportions tests were used. Public clonotypes were identified by searching immuneACCESS, and similarity to known antiviral clonotypes was assessed with the VDJdb browser. In TCRdb, the immuneACCESS table is reduced to in-frame sequences with V and J assigned. These tables do not hold every clone; where another copy was compared, an unresolved V gene accounts for under half, and the others remain unexplained. That table gives V, J and clone size, and the DNA gave D and trimming. This sample holds 300,000 to 400,000 clones; 93% were observed only once. 4.5% to 7% of the sample is in the top ten clones.

This sample was included in a study of brain T cells in children with intractable seizures (dated by TCRdb to the early 2020s). Describing the broader study: Resected brain tissue from approximately 55 pediatric epilepsy surgery cases was first screened for immune gene transcripts using a NanoString immunology panel. Among the 12 selected surgery cases, eight also had pre-surgery blood sequenced, leaving four with brain tissue only.

Points the paper makes about the study in general: Because pre- and post-surgery blood were sequenced to different depths, clones absent from the pre-surgery sample may reflect undersampling. Viral specificity was inferred only from CDR3 sequence similarity, and patients' HCMV serostatus was unknown.

CDR1 is given as MGHDK and CDR2 as SYGVNS, both from the germline V gene. Including cysteine and phenylalanine, the CDR3 has 15 amino acids. Of all the DNA, just the CDR3 is kept, 45 bases in frame from base 1. Relative to germline, V is 3 bases shorter and J is 2 bases shorter, with 13 bases between their ends. Sequenced material: peripheral blood, taken approximately 5 months after surgery. Recombination connected TRBV25-1 to TRBJ1-2, with the D gene not clear enough to name. The receptor was derived from a boy in the first two years of life with tuberous sclerosis and intractable seizures. The CDR3 corresponds to CASSDGEGVNYGYTF. The nucleotide sequence is given as TGTGCCAGCAGTGACGGGGAGGGAGTCAACTATGGCTACACCTTC.